The clone carrying this T cell receptor (beta chain) occurred many times. Its antigen is still unknown. The data stem from a study of T cell repertoires in cytomegalovirus infection. Whole-study results and caveats: Frequencies of public TCR beta families were cumulated, and this identified carriers of CMV plus the relevant HLA. In two of eight donors, the top clonotype was HLA-C-restricted CMV-specific.

V was clipped by 4 bases and J by 3 bases; unmatched bases: 6. The CDR3 contains 16 residues. CDR1 is SGHTA and CDR2 is FQGNSA in the germline V gene. Each CDR3 protein gets one entry after TCRdb re-called the reads with MiXCR. The sample shows more than 200,000 distinct CDR3 sequences, approximately 9% of them seen only once. The source material was PBMCs. The J gene is TRBJ2-5, the V gene TRBV7-2; 12 bases agree with TRBD2. This TCR came from a human donor in good health (CMV status not recorded). Some clones in this sample may be carry-over from other donors' samples. CDR3 bases: TGTGCCAGCAGCTCACAACCTAGCGGGGGGGAAGAGACCCAGTACTTC. Protein sequence: CASSSQPSGGEETQYF.